The 9 T cell receptor beta chains listed next were all sequenced from one sample in a study of cytotoxic CD8 clonotypes in ibrutinib-treated CLL. Libraries were prepared by immunoSEQ multiplex PCR; TCRdb keeps only in-frame clonotypes and omits some of them. Seen here are tens of thousands of clones, roughly two thirds observed once, and the top ten hold approximately 50%. The sequencing used PBMCs, collected at disease progression, from a patient treated with ibrutinib. The receptors stem from a human donor with chronic lymphocytic leukemia.

The gene calls are TRBV5-4 and TRBJ2-5; D perhaps matches TRBD1 (5 bases). The V end lost 3 bases, the J end lost 5 bases, and 11 bases lay between the germline ends. The CDR3 has 13 amino acids. Germline V gene data show CDR1 as SGHNT and CDR2 as YYREEE (reference sequence). The DNA of the CDR3 is TGTGCCAGCAGCTCCAGGGATTGGGAGACCCAGTACTTC. Translated: CASSSRDWETQYF.

This clone was detected only a few times. The genes are TRBV18 and TRBJ2-6, with 9 bases matching TRBD1. The trim removed 3 bases at V and 2 bases at J, leaving 2 bases unmatched. The CDR3 is 16 residues long. The germline V gene has CDR1 KGHSH and CDR2 LQKENI. Here the CDR3 reads CASSPTGGTGANVLTF. For the CDR3, the DNA is TGTGCCAGCTCACCGACAGGGGGGACTGGGGCCAACGTCCTGACTTTC.

The chain joins TRBV6-1 to TRBJ2-7; D is possibly TRBD1 (7 bases). V was shortened by 4 bases and J by 3 bases, with 22 bases between the two germline ends. CDR3 length equals 17 residues. Germline V CDR1 and CDR2: MNHNS, SASEGT. The CDR3 sequence: CASSGGARGVYFYEQYF. In DNA form, the CDR3 reads TGTGCCAGCAGTGGCGGGGCCAGGGGGGTTTATTTCTACGAGCAGTACTTC.

This sequence joins TRBV19 and TRBJ2-5; D is undetermined. V lost 10 bases and J 2 bases, leaving 14 bases between the germline ends. Germline-derived CDR1 and CDR2 are LNHDA and SQIVND (reference sequence). This CDR3 spans 13 amino acids. CDR3 bases: TGTGCCACCTCATGGGGTTTACAAGAGACCCAGTACTTC. Translating gives CATSWGLQETQYF.

The chain recombines TRBV7-9 with TRBJ1-2; the D is unclear. Germline V gene data show CDR1 as SEHNR and CDR2 as FQNEAQ (reference sequence). V lost 5 bases to trimming and J lost 0 bases, with 13 bases between them. CDR3 length equals 15 residues. The CDR3 loop reads CASSTDVFSNYGYTF. CDR3 nucleotide sequence: TGTGCCAGCAGCACAGACGTCTTCTCTAACTATGGCTACACCTTC.

A few counts support this clone. J is TRBJ1-6 and V is TRBV7-6, with TRBD1 matching 10 bases. The CDR3 length is 16 residues. The germline CDR1 and CDR2 sequences are SGHVS and FNYEAQ. After removal of 5 bases from V and 10 bases from J, the junction contained 11 bases not matched to a gene. The CDR3 bases are TGTGCCAGCAGCAGAAGCCGGGACAGGGGTGGCTCACCCCTCCACTTT. Encoded protein: CASSRSRDRGGSPLHF.

This clone has only one observation. V and J are TRBV4-1 and TRBJ1-2; 7 bases line up with TRBD1. Trimming took 3 bases from V and 4 from J; bases not matched to a gene: 14. This CDR3 comprises 17 residues. Germline V lookup: CDR1 MGHRA, CDR2 YSYEKL. In DNA, the CDR3 is TGCGCCAGCAGCCAGGCGAGGGACAGCCCAGATTTCTATGGCTACACCTTC. Translating gives CASSQARDSPDFYGYTF.

This clone was counted a few times. The rearrangement joins TRBV4-2 to TRBJ2-1; 8 bases agree with TRBD1. The CDR3 extends over 16 amino acids. Trimming removed 4 bases from V and 7 bases from J; junction bases left unmatched: 12. CDR1 LGHNA and CDR2 YNFKEQ come from the germline V gene. CDR3 amino acids: CASSLLGTGSRNEQFF. CDR3 nucleotide sequence: TGTGCCAGCAGCCTCCTGGGGACAGGTTCGCGGAATGAGCAGTTCTTC.

The chain carries TRBV2 and TRBJ1-5; D remains ambiguous. With 3 bases removed from V and 4 bases from J, the gap between germline ends came to 10 bases. The CDR3 is 14 residues long. Per the germline V gene, CDR1 is SNHLY and CDR2 is FYNNEI. CDR3: CASSDWGRNQPQHF. CDR3 sequence (DNA): TGTGCCAGCAGTGACTGGGGTAGGAATCAGCCCCAGCATTTT.